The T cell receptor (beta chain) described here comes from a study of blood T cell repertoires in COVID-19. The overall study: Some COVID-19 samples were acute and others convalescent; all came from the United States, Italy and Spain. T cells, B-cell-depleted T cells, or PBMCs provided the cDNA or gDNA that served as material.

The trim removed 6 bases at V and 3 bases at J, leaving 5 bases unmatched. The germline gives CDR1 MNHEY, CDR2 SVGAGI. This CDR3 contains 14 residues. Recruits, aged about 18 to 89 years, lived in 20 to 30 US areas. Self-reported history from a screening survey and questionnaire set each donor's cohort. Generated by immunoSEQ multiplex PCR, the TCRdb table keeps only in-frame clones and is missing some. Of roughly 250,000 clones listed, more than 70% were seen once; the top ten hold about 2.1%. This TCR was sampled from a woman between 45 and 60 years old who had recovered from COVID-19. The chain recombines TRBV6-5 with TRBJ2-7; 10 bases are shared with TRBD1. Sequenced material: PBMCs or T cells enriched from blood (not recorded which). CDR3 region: CASRADRGIYEQYF. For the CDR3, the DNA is TGTGCCAGCAGGGCGGACAGGGGGATCTACGAGCAGTACTTC.